A selection of T cell receptor beta chains follows, all from one sample in a study of blood T cell repertoires in COVID-19. The repertoire was sequenced with immunoSEQ multiplex PCR; TCRdb's copy has only in-frame clones and lacks some. The sample lists hundreds of thousands of clones, over 70% seen once, with less than 10% in the top ten. The sample consisted of peripheral blood. Receptor source: a human donor in a cohort sampled during active COVID-19. CDR3s include the opening cysteine and the closing phenylalanine or tryptophan. D genes are given only for firm matches. Some rows have no size entry. The others give once, few or many, or a class for an expanded clone.

d_gene | j_gene | v_gene | len | abundance | CDR3nt | CDR3aa
NA | TRBJ2-6 | TRBV7-2 | 14 | NA | TGTGCCAGCAGGGCGCGGGCTGGGGCCAACGTCCTGACTTTC | CASRARAGANVLTF
TRBD1 | TRBJ1-2 | TRBV7-9 | 14 | NA | TGTGCCAGCAGCGCCCCTGACAGGGTGAATGGCTACACCTTC | CASSAPDRVNGYTF
NA | TRBJ2-4 | TRBV9 | 14 | NA | TGTGCCAGCAGCGGGGGACATACCAAAAACATTCAGTACTTC | CASSGGHTKNIQYF
NA | TRBJ1-5 | TRBV3-1/TRBV3-2 | 12 | NA | TGTGCCAGCAGCCGCGTCGGGCAGCCCCAGCATTTT | CASSRVGQPQHF
TRBD1 | TRBJ1-6 | TRBV5-1 | 15 | NA | TGCGCCAGCAGCTCCCTGGGACAGTATAATTCACCCCTCCACTTT | CASSSLGQYNSPLHF
NA | TRBJ1-1 | TRBV10-1 | 13 | NA | TGCGCCAGCAGTGAGTCAGGGACTCTCAGCGCTTTCTTT | CASSESGTLSAFF
TRBD1 | TRBJ1-1 | TRBV5-6 | 15 | NA | TGTGCCAGCAGCTTGGACAGGGGGCTGGGCACTGAAGCTTTCTTT | CASSLDRGLGTEAFF
TRBD2 | TRBJ2-7 | TRBV2 | 15 | NA | TGTGCCAGCACCTTGTTGGGCGGGAGGTCCTACGAGCAGTACTTC | CASTLLGGRSYEQYF
TRBD1 | TRBJ1-4 | TRBV24-1 | 15 | NA | TGTGCCACCAGTGATTCCCAACAGGGGGATGAAAAACTGTTTTTT | CATSDSQQGDEKLFF
TRBD2 | TRBJ2-5 | TRBV4-1 | 18 | once | TGCGCCAGCAGCCAAGAGCGTATTTCGGGGGGGCGGCGGGAGACCCAGTACTTC | CASSQERISGGRRETQYF
NA | TRBJ2-1 | TRBV10-1 | 13 | few | TGCGCCAGCAGCGGGATCTCAAACAATGAGCAGTTCTTC | CASSGISNNEQFF
NA | TRBJ2-2 | TRBV4-1 | 13 | NA | TGCGCCAGCAGCCCGGCCAGGGCCGGGGAGCTGTTTTTT | CASSPARAGELFF
NA | TRBJ1-2 | TRBV28 | 15 | many | TGTGCCAGCAGTTTACCCTTCAGCGAACACTATGGCTACACCTTC | CASSLPFSEHYGYTF
NA | TRBJ1-2 | TRBV29-1 | 12 | NA | TGCAGCGTTGCGAGGGTTTTAAGCGGCTACACCTTC | CSVARVLSGYTF
NA | TRBJ1-1 | TRBV7-6 | 15 | NA | TGTGCCAGCAGCTCAACTCCGGAATCGGGCACTGAAGCTTTCTTT | CASSSTPESGTEAFF
TRBD1 | TRBJ1-2 | TRBV5-4 | 14 | few | TGTGCCAGCAGCTCGGACAGGATAGTCTATGGCTACACCTTC | CASSSDRIVYGYTF
TRBD1 | TRBJ1-3 | TRBV5-1 | 18 | NA | TGCGCCAGCAGCCCAACCCCGGGACAGGGGAGCTCTGGAAACACCATATATTTT | CASSPTPGQGSSGNTIYF
TRBD2 | TRBJ2-1 | TRBV28 | 13 | NA | TGTGCCAGCAGCCGGGGGGGAAACAATGAGCAGTTCTTC | CASSRGGNNEQFF
NA | TRBJ2-7 | TRBV5-6 | 13 | few | TGTGCCAGCAGCCTCCGGACTTCCTACGAGCAGTACTTC | CASSLRTSYEQYF
NA | TRBJ2-5 | TRBV20-1 | 16 | NA | TGCAGTGCTAGTCTGTTGGTTGGCGGGGTAAGCGAGACCCAGTACTTC | CSASLLVGGVSETQYF
NA | TRBJ1-2 | TRBV11-2 | 15 | NA | TGTGCCAGCAGCTCAAACCCGGGCGCTGGGCTTGGAGGGACCTTC | CASSSNPGAGLGGTF
TRBD2 | TRBJ2-3 | TRBV2 | 18 | NA | TGTGCCAGCAGCCCTTCCCGCCGAGGGCTAGCGGGAGCAGATACGCAGTATTTT | CASSPSRRGLAGADTQYF
TRBD1 | TRBJ2-2 | TRBV6-5 | 16 | NA | TGTGCCAGCAGTTACTTCGGGACAGGGAACTCCGGGGAGCTGTTTTTT | CASSYFGTGNSGELFF
NA | TRBJ2-4 | TRBV19 | 16 | NA | TGTGCCAGTAGTACCCAGGAGGTAGCTTGGCAAAACATTCAGTACTTC | CASSTQEVAWQNIQYF
TRBD2 | TRBJ2-5 | TRBV4-2 | 16 | NA | TGTGCCAGCAGCCAAGTTGGCGGGGGGGCCCAAGAGACCCAGTACTTC | CASSQVGGGAQETQYF
TRBD1 | TRBJ1-1 | TRBV11-2 | 14 | NA | TGTGCCAGCAGCTCGCGGACAGGGGGCGTTGAAGCTTTCTTT | CASSSRTGGVEAFF
NA | TRBJ2-2 | TRBV11-3 | 14 | NA | TGTGCCAGCAGCCCGCGGGGCAGGACCGGGGAGCTGTTTTTT | CASSPRGRTGELFF
NA | TRBJ2-1 | TRBV12-3/TRBV12-4 | 12 | few | TGTGCCAGCAGGTTCCGGCCGGGTGAGCAGTTCTTC | CASRFRPGEQFF
NA | TRBJ2-7 | TRBV7-2 | 14 | NA | TGTGCCAGCAGCCCCTCAGGACAGCCCTACGAGCAGTACTTC | CASSPSGQPYEQYF